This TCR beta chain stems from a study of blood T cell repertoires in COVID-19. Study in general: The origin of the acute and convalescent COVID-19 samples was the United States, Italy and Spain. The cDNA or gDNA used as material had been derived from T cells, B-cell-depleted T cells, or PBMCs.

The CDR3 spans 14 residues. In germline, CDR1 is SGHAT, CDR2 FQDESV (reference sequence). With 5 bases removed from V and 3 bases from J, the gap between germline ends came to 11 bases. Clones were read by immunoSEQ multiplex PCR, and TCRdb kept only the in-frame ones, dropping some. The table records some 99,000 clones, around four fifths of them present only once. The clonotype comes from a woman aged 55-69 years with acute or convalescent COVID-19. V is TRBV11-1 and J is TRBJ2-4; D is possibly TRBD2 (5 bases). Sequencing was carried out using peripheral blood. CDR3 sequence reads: CASSDGIIKNIQYF. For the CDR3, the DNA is TGTGCCAGCAGCGACGGGATCATCAAAAACATTCAGTACTTC.